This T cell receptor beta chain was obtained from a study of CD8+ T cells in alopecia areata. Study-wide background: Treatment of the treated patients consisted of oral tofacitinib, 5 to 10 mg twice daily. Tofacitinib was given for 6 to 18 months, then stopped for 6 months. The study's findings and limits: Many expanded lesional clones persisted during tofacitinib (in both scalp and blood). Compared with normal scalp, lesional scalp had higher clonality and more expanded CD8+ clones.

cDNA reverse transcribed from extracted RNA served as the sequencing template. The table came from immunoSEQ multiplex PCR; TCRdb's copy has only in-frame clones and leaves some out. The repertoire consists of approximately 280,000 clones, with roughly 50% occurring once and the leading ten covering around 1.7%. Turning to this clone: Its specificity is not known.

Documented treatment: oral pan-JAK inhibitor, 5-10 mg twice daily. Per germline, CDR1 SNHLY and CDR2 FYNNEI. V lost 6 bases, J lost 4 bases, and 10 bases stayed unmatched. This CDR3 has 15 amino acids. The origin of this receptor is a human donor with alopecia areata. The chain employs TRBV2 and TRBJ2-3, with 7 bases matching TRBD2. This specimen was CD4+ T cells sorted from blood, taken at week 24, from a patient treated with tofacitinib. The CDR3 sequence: CASSVAGPSADTQYF. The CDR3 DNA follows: TGTGCCAGCAGCGTAGCGGGCCCTAGCGCAGATACGCAGTATTTT.